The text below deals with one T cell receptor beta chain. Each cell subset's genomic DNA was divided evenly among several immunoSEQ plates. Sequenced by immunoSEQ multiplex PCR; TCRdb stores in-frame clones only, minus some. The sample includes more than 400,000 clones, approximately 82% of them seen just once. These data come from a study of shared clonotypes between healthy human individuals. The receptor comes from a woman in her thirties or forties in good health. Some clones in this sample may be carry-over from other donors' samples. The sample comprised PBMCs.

CDR3 amino acids: CASSPSVWYQETQYF. The DNA of the CDR3 is TGTGCCAGCAGTCCCTCGGTTTGGTACCAAGAGACCCAGTACTTC. This chain connects TRBV27 to TRBJ2-5; no definite D call. This CDR3 contains 15 residues. Trimming took 5 bases from V and 0 from J, leaving 13 bases between them. The germline V gene encodes CDR1 MNHEY and CDR2 SMNVEV (reference sequence).